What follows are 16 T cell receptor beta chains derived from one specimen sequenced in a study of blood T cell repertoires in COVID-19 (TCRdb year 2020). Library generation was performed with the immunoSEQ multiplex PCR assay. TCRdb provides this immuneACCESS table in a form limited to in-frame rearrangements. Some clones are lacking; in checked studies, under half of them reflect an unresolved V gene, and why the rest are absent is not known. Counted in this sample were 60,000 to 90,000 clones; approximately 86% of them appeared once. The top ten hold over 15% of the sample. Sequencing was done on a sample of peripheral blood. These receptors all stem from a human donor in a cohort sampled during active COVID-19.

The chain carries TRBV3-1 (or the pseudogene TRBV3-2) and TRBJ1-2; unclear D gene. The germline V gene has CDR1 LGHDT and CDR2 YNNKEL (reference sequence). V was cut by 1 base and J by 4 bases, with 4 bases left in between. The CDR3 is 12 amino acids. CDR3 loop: CASSQAVYGYTF. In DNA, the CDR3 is TGTGCCAGCAGCCAAGCGGTCTATGGCTACACCTTC.

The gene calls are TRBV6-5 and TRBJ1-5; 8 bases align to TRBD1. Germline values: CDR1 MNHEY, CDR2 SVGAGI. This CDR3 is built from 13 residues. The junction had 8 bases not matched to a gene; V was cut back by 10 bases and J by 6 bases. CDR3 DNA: TGTGCCACCCGATCAGGGGGCGGTCAGCCCCAGCATTTT. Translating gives CATRSGGGQPQHF.

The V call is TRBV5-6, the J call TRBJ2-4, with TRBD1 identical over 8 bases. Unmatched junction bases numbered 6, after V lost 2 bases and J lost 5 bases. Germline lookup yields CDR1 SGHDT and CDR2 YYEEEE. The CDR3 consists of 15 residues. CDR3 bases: TGTGCCAGCAGCTTCACCGGGACAGGCGAAAACATTCAGTACTTC. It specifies CASSFTGTGENIQYF.

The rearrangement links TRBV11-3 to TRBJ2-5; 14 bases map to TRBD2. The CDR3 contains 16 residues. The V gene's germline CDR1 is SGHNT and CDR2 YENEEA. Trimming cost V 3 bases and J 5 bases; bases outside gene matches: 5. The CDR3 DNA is TGTGCCAGCAGCTTGGGGACTAGCGGGAGAATTGAGACCCAGTACTTC. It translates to CASSLGTSGRIETQYF.

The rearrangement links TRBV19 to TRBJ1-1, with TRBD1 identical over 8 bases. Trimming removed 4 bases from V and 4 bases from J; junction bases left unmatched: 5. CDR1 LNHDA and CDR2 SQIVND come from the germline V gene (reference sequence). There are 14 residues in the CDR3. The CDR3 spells CASSTRQGFTEAFF. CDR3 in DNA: TGTGCCAGTAGTACCCGACAGGGGTTCACTGAAGCTTTCTTT.

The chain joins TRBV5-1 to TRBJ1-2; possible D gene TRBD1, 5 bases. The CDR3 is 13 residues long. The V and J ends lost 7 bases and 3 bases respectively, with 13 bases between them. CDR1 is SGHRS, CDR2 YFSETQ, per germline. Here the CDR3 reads CASAFSRDYGYTF. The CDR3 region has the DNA TGCGCCAGCGCGTTCTCCAGGGACTATGGCTACACCTTC.

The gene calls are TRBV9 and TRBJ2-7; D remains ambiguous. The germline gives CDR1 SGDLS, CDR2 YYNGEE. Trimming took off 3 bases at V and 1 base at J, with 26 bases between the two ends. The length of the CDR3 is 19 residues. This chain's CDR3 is CASSGRPWVWADPSYEQYF. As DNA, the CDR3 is TGTGCCAGCAGCGGAAGGCCGTGGGTTTGGGCAGATCCATCCTACGAGCAGTACTTC. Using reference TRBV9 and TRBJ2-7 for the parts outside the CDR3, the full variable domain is DSGVTQTPKHLITATGQRVTLRCSPRSGDLSVYWYQQSLDQGLQFLIQYYNGEERAKGNILERFSAQQFPDLHSELNLSSLELGDSALYFCASSGRPWVWADPSYEQYFGPGTRLTVT.

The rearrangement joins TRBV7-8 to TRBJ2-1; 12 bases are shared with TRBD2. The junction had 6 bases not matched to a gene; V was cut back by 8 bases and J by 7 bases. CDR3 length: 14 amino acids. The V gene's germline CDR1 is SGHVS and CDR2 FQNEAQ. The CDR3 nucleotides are TGTGCCAGCCAGACTAGCGGGGGTCAAAATGAGCAGTTCTTC. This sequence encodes CASQTSGGQNEQFF.

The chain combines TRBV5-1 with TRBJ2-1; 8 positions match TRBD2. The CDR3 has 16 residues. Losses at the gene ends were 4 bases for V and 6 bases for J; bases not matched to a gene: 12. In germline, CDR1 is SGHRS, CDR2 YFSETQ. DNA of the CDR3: TGCGCCAGCAGCGGAAAGGCGCCTCTAGCGGGCAATGAGCAGTTCTTC. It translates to CASSGKAPLAGNEQFF.

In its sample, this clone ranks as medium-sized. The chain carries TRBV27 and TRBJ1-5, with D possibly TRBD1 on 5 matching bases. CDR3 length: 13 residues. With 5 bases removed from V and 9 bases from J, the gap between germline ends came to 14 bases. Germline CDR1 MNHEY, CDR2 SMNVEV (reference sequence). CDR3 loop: CASSPQNQGPQHF. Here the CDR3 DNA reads TGTGCCAGCAGTCCCCAGAACCAGGGGCCCCAGCATTTT.

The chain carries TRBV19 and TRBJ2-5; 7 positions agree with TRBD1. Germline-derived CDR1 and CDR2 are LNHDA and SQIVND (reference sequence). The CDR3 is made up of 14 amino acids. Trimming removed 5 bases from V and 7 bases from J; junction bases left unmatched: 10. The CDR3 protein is CASSRGQAGGTQYF. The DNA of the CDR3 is TGTGCCAGTAGTCGTGGACAGGCCGGAGGGACCCAGTACTTC.

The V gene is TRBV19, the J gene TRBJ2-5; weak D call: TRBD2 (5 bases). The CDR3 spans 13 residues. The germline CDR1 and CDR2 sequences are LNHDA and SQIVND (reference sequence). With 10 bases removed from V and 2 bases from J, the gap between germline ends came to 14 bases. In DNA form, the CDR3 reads TGTGCCACCATGAGACCGGGGCAAGAGACCCAGTACTTC. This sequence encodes CATMRPGQETQYF.

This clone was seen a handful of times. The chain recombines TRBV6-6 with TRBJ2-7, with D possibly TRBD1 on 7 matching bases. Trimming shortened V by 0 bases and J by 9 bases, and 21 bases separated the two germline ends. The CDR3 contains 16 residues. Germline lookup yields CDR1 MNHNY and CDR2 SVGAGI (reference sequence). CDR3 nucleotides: TGTGCCAGCAGTTACTCCGGACAGGTGCCAAGGGGAGGGCAGTACTTC. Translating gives CASSYSGQVPRGGQYF.

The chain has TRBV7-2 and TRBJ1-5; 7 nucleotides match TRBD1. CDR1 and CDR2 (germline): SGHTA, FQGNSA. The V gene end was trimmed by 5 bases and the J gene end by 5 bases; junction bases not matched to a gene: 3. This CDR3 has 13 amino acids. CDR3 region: CASSPDRDQPQHF. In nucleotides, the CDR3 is TGTGCCAGCAGCCCCGACAGGGATCAGCCCCAGCATTTT.

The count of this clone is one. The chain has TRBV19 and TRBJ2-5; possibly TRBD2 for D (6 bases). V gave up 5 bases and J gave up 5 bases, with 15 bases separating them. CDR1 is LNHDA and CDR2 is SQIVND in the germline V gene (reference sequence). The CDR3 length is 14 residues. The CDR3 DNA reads TGTGCCAGTAGTCGTCCGGGAGTTGGGGAGACCCAGTACTTC. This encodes CASSRPGVGETQYF.

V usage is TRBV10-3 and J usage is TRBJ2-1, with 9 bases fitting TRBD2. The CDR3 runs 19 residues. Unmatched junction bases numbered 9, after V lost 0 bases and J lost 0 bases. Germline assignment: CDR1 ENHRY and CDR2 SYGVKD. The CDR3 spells CAISESISRRGGSYNEQFF. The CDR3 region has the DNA TGTGCCATCAGTGAGTCGATATCCCGGCGGGGGGGCTCCTACAATGAGCAGTTCTTC.